These T cell receptor beta chains were read from a single sample in a study of control samples from healthy donors and cancer patients. Generated by immunoSEQ multiplex PCR, the TCRdb table keeps only in-frame clones and is missing some. Of some 79,000 clones listed, approximately 94% are singletons. Source material: PBMCs. These receptors came from a woman aged 40 to 49 with lung cancer. CDR3s include the opening cysteine and the closing phenylalanine or tryptophan. The D gene is left open where the match is weak. Rows give clone size only sometimes, using once, few, many, or a class for an expanded clone.

abundance: -
v_gene: TRBV5-1
d_gene: TRBD1
j_gene: TRBJ2-3
CDR3nt: TGCGCCAGCAGCTTGGTGGACAGGGGTTCAGATACGCAGTATTTT
CDR3aa: CASSLVDRGSDTQYF

abundance: -
v_gene: TRBV19
d_gene: -
j_gene: TRBJ1-1
CDR3nt: TGTGCCAGTATCGAGAATCTGAACACTGAAGCTTTCTTT
CDR3aa: CASIENLNTEAFF

abundance: -
v_gene: TRBV30
d_gene: -
j_gene: TRBJ1-5
CDR3nt: TGTGCCTGGAGTGTAAGGATAGATCAGCCCCAGCATTTT
CDR3aa: CAWSVRIDQPQHF

abundance: -
v_gene: TRBV19
d_gene: -
j_gene: TRBJ2-3
CDR3nt: TGTGCCAGTAGTCCAAGAGGGAGCACAGATACGCAGTATTTT
CDR3aa: CASSPRGSTDTQYF

abundance: -
v_gene: TRBV19
d_gene: TRBD2
j_gene: TRBJ2-1
CDR3nt: TGTGCCAGTAGTATGGGCGGGGGGGCCATAGAGCAGTTCTTC
CDR3aa: CASSMGGGAIEQFF

abundance: -
v_gene: TRBV10-3
d_gene: -
j_gene: TRBJ2-7
CDR3nt: TGTGCCATCAGTGTGCCCCGATACGAGCAGTACTTC
CDR3aa: CAISVPRYEQYF

abundance: -
v_gene: TRBV7-3
d_gene: TRBD1
j_gene: TRBJ1-2
CDR3nt: TGTGCCAGCAGCTCTGAACAGGGGAGCTATGGCTACACCTTC
CDR3aa: CASSSEQGSYGYTF

abundance: -
v_gene: TRBV7-2
d_gene: -
j_gene: TRBJ2-3
CDR3nt: TGTGCCAGCAGCTCACGTATCATTGCTAGCACAGATACGCAGTATTTT
CDR3aa: CASSSRIIASTDTQYF

abundance: -
v_gene: TRBV23-1
d_gene: TRBD2
j_gene: TRBJ2-1
CDR3nt: TGCGCCAGCAGCCCTCTAGCGGGGGGCTACAATGAGCAGTTCTTC
CDR3aa: CASSPLAGGYNEQFF

abundance: -
v_gene: TRBV27
d_gene: -
j_gene: TRBJ2-3
CDR3nt: TGTGCCAGCAGTCCACCGGACATCACAGATACGCAGTATTTT
CDR3aa: CASSPPDITDTQYF

abundance: -
v_gene: TRBV30
d_gene: -
j_gene: TRBJ1-1
CDR3nt: TGTGCCTGGAGTGTATTGTCCAACACTGAAGCTTTCTTT
CDR3aa: CAWSVLSNTEAFF

abundance: -
v_gene: TRBV28
d_gene: -
j_gene: TRBJ1-6
CDR3nt: TGTGCCAGCAACCAAGGGGACTATTCACCCCTCCACTTT
CDR3aa: CASNQGDYSPLHF

abundance: -
v_gene: TRBV6-5
d_gene: -
j_gene: TRBJ1-5
CDR3nt: TGTGCCAGCAGTTACGCACCGGGACATGGGTTGCAGCCCCAGCATTTT
CDR3aa: CASSYAPGHGLQPQHF

abundance: -
v_gene: TRBV30
d_gene: -
j_gene: TRBJ1-3
CDR3nt: TGTGCCTGGAGAACAGGGAGCTCTGGAAACACCATATATTTT
CDR3aa: CAWRTGSSGNTIYF

abundance: -
v_gene: TRBV3-1/TRBV3-2
d_gene: -
j_gene: TRBJ2-7
CDR3nt: TGTGCCAGCAGCCAAGATCTGCAGGGGAGGTACGAGCAGTACTTC
CDR3aa: CASSQDLQGRYEQYF

abundance: -
v_gene: TRBV3-1/TRBV3-2
d_gene: -
j_gene: TRBJ2-6
CDR3nt: TGTGCCAGCAGCCAAGACAGGCCTGGGGCCAACGTCCTGACTTTC
CDR3aa: CASSQDRPGANVLTF

abundance: -
v_gene: TRBV27
d_gene: TRBD2
j_gene: TRBJ2-1
CDR3nt: TGTGCCAGCAGTTTCGGGACTAGCGGGTACAATGAGCAGTTCTTC
CDR3aa: CASSFGTSGYNEQFF

abundance: -
v_gene: TRBV29-1
d_gene: -
j_gene: TRBJ2-1
CDR3nt: TGCAGCGTTGAAGGAGGAGCTGGTGAGCAGTTCTTC
CDR3aa: CSVEGGAGEQFF

abundance: -
v_gene: TRBV19
d_gene: -
j_gene: TRBJ2-7
CDR3nt: TGTGCCAGTAGCTTAAGAGGTCCCACCTACGAGCAGTACTTC
CDR3aa: CASSLRGPTYEQYF

abundance: -
v_gene: TRBV7-9
d_gene: -
j_gene: TRBJ1-1
CDR3nt: TGTGCCAGCAGCTTAGCACAGGGTTTGACTGAAGCTTTCTTT
CDR3aa: CASSLAQGLTEAFF

abundance: once
v_gene: TRBV19
d_gene: TRBD1
j_gene: TRBJ1-1
CDR3nt: TGTGCCAGTAAAGTACGGGGACAGGGGTCGACTGAAGCTTTCTTT
CDR3aa: CASKVRGQGSTEAFF

abundance: -
v_gene: TRBV24-1
d_gene: -
j_gene: TRBJ2-2
CDR3nt: TGTGCCACCAGTGATAGTGGGTTGTTGACCGGGGAGCTGTTTTTT
CDR3aa: CATSDSGLLTGELFF

abundance: -
v_gene: TRBV12-3/TRBV12-4
d_gene: -
j_gene: TRBJ2-2
CDR3nt: TGTGCCAGCTTCCGGGAAGCCGGGGAGCTGTTTTTT
CDR3aa: CASFREAGELFF

abundance: -
v_gene: TRBV5-1
d_gene: -
j_gene: TRBJ1-5
CDR3nt: TGCGCCAGCAGCTTGCGGAGCAATCAGCCCCAGCATTTT
CDR3aa: CASSLRSNQPQHF

abundance: -
v_gene: TRBV2
d_gene: -
j_gene: TRBJ1-1
CDR3nt: TGTGCCAGCAATCTTGGGGCGAACACTGAAGCTTTCTTT
CDR3aa: CASNLGANTEAFF

abundance: -
v_gene: TRBV6-4
d_gene: -
j_gene: TRBJ1-5
CDR3nt: TGTGCCAGCAGTTATCAGGCCTATAGCAATCAGCCCCAGCATTTT
CDR3aa: CASSYQAYSNQPQHF

abundance: -
v_gene: TRBV7-2
d_gene: -
j_gene: TRBJ1-3
CDR3nt: TGTGCCAGCAGCTTAGATGGCTCTGGAAGCACCATATATTTT
CDR3aa: CASSLDGSGSTIYF

abundance: -
v_gene: TRBV25-1
d_gene: TRBD1
j_gene: TRBJ1-6
CDR3nt: TGTGCCAGCAGTGATACAGGGGGACTGTCACCCCTCCACTTT
CDR3aa: CASSDTGGLSPLHF

abundance: once
v_gene: TRBV7-2
d_gene: -
j_gene: TRBJ1-2
CDR3nt: TGTGCCAGCAGAGCGCCAGGGAGTAAATTCGGCTACACCTTC
CDR3aa: CASRAPGSKFGYTF

abundance: -
v_gene: TRBV19
d_gene: TRBD1
j_gene: TRBJ2-1
CDR3nt: TGTGCCAGTAGTGGACAGGGCTCCTGGAATGAGCAGTTCTTC
CDR3aa: CASSGQGSWNEQFF

abundance: -
v_gene: TRBV19
d_gene: -
j_gene: TRBJ1-6
CDR3nt: TGTGCCAGTAGTGATTCGACAGGAGGGAATTCACCCCTCCACTTT
CDR3aa: CASSDSTGGNSPLHF

abundance: -
v_gene: TRBV6-5
d_gene: TRBD1
j_gene: TRBJ1-3
CDR3nt: TGTGCCAGCGGGACAGAGCGCTCTGGAAACACCATATATTTT
CDR3aa: CASGTERSGNTIYF

abundance: -
v_gene: TRBV11-2
d_gene: TRBD1
j_gene: TRBJ1-1
CDR3nt: TGTGCCAGCAGCAGCGACAGGGTAGGAACTGAAGCTTTCTTT
CDR3aa: CASSSDRVGTEAFF

abundance: -
v_gene: TRBV19
d_gene: -
j_gene: TRBJ1-4
CDR3nt: TGTGCCAGTAACCCCGACTCTCGGGGTGAAAAACTGTTTTTT
CDR3aa: CASNPDSRGEKLFF

abundance: -
v_gene: TRBV28
d_gene: -
j_gene: TRBJ1-2
CDR3nt: TGTGCCAGCAGTCCTCACGGGGTCACCAACTATGGCTACACCTTC
CDR3aa: CASSPHGVTNYGYTF

abundance: -
v_gene: TRBV5-4
d_gene: TRBD1
j_gene: TRBJ2-5
CDR3nt: TGTGCCACCCTTCCCGGGGACAGCCAAGAGACCCAGTACTTC
CDR3aa: CATLPGDSQETQYF

abundance: -
v_gene: TRBV23-1
d_gene: -
j_gene: TRBJ1-3
CDR3nt: TGCGCCAGCAGTCTCCGGGGTTCCTCTGGAAACACCATATATTTT
CDR3aa: CASSLRGSSGNTIYF

abundance: -
v_gene: TRBV6-1
d_gene: -
j_gene: TRBJ2-1
CDR3nt: TGTGCCAGCAGTGAACCCGGGACCCCAGATGAGCAGTTCTTC
CDR3aa: CASSEPGTPDEQFF

abundance: -
v_gene: TRBV6-5
d_gene: TRBD1
j_gene: TRBJ2-7
CDR3nt: TGTGCCAGCAAGAGACAGGGAACCTACGAGCAGTACTTC
CDR3aa: CASKRQGTYEQYF

abundance: -
v_gene: TRBV6-1
d_gene: TRBD2
j_gene: TRBJ2-7
CDR3nt: TGTGCCAGCAGGGGGACTAGCGGGAACTACTACGAGCAGTACTTC
CDR3aa: CASRGTSGNYYEQYF

abundance: -
v_gene: TRBV5-1
d_gene: -
j_gene: TRBJ2-7
CDR3nt: TGCGCCAGCAGCTCTACCCCAGCGGCCTCCTACGAGCAGTACTTC
CDR3aa: CASSSTPAASYEQYF

abundance: -
v_gene: TRBV5-4
d_gene: -
j_gene: TRBJ1-1
CDR3nt: TGTGCCAGCAGCCCGGAGTGGAGCACTGAAGCTTTCTTT
CDR3aa: CASSPEWSTEAFF

abundance: -
v_gene: TRBV9
d_gene: TRBD2
j_gene: TRBJ2-7
CDR3nt: TGTGCCAGCAGCCTAAGCGGGGGGGCCTACGAGCAGTACTTC
CDR3aa: CASSLSGGAYEQYF

abundance: -
v_gene: TRBV11-2
d_gene: -
j_gene: TRBJ2-7
CDR3nt: TGTGCCAGCAGCGCCGCGGAGAGCGAGCAGTACTTC
CDR3aa: CASSAAESEQYF

abundance: -
v_gene: TRBV4-1
d_gene: TRBD1
j_gene: TRBJ1-3
CDR3nt: TGCGCCAGCAGCCAGAGGACAGGGGGCGCCCGATCTGCCTCTGGAAACACCATATATTTT
CDR3aa: CASSQRTGGARSASGNTIYF

abundance: -
v_gene: TRBV7-6
d_gene: -
j_gene: TRBJ1-4
CDR3nt: TGTGCCAGCAGCTGGGGGGCCGGAGAAAAACTGTTTTTT
CDR3aa: CASSWGAGEKLFF

abundance: -
v_gene: TRBV15
d_gene: -
j_gene: TRBJ1-2
CDR3nt: TGTGCCACCAGCAGAGCAGCAATCGACGGGACTGGCTACACCTTC
CDR3aa: CATSRAAIDGTGYTF

abundance: -
v_gene: TRBV11-2
d_gene: -
j_gene: TRBJ1-4
CDR3nt: TGTGCCAGCAGCTTAGATGTTCGGAATGAAAAACTGTTTTTT
CDR3aa: CASSLDVRNEKLFF

abundance: few
v_gene: TRBV4-1
d_gene: -
j_gene: TRBJ2-1
CDR3nt: TGCGCCAGCAGCGTCGGGGCTAGTGGGGGCAATGAGCAGTTCTTC
CDR3aa: CASSVGASGGNEQFF

abundance: -
v_gene: TRBV3-1/TRBV3-2
d_gene: TRBD1
j_gene: TRBJ1-3
CDR3nt: TGTGCCAGCAGCCAAGAAGGGACAGGGGGCTCTGGAAACACCATATATTTT
CDR3aa: CASSQEGTGGSGNTIYF

abundance: once
v_gene: TRBV24-1
d_gene: -
j_gene: TRBJ2-5
CDR3nt: TGTGCCACCAGTGACCGGACGGGGACTTTGGAGACCCAGTACTTC
CDR3aa: CATSDRTGTLETQYF

abundance: -
v_gene: TRBV27
d_gene: -
j_gene: TRBJ2-1
CDR3nt: TGTGCCAGCAGCTACTACAATGAGCAGTTCTTC
CDR3aa: CASSYYNEQFF

abundance: -
v_gene: TRBV3-1/TRBV3-2
d_gene: -
j_gene: TRBJ2-5
CDR3nt: TGTGCCAGCAGTCACAAGACAGCCCTCCAGGAGACCCAGTACTTC
CDR3aa: CASSHKTALQETQYF

abundance: -
v_gene: TRBV11-2
d_gene: -
j_gene: TRBJ1-2
CDR3nt: TGTGCCAGCAGCTTATCCCGGGCCGACTATGGCTACACCTTC
CDR3aa: CASSLSRADYGYTF

abundance: -
v_gene: TRBV6-5
d_gene: TRBD1
j_gene: TRBJ2-1
CDR3nt: TGTGCCAGCAGCCGACAGGGAATTACCTACAATGAGCAGTTCTTC
CDR3aa: CASSRQGITYNEQFF

abundance: -
v_gene: TRBV27
d_gene: -
j_gene: TRBJ1-4
CDR3nt: TGTGCCAGCGGCCCTTTGGCAGGGTTAGGCGAAAAACTGTTTTTT
CDR3aa: CASGPLAGLGEKLFF

abundance: -
v_gene: TRBV29-1
d_gene: TRBD1
j_gene: TRBJ1-2
CDR3nt: TGCAGCGGTGGAGGGGGCCTTAACTATGGCTACACCTTC
CDR3aa: CSGGGGLNYGYTF

abundance: -
v_gene: TRBV19
d_gene: TRBD2
j_gene: TRBJ2-3
CDR3nt: TGTGCCAGTAGTATAGAGATGTGGCGGGGGGGCACAGATACGCAGTATTTT
CDR3aa: CASSIEMWRGGTDTQYF

abundance: medium-sized
v_gene: TRBV6-1
d_gene: TRBD2
j_gene: TRBJ2-7
CDR3nt: TGTGCCAGCAGTGATAGGTGGACTAGGGACGAGCAGTACTTC
CDR3aa: CASSDRWTRDEQYF